These T cell receptor beta chains were read from a single sample in a study of cytomegalovirus exposure and HLA in healthy donors. Sequencing used immunoSEQ multiplex PCR; TCRdb keeps in-frame clones, though not all of them. Of about 180,000 clones listed, roughly three quarters are singletons. Sequencing used PBMCs. All receptors derive from a woman under 40 in good health and CMV-seropositive. Each CDR3 is given with its conserved first and last residue. A D gene is named only where the DNA matches it firmly. Clone size appears in some rows only: once, few, many, or a class for an expanded clone.

v_call: TRBV4-3
clone_size: once
j_call: TRBJ1-2
d_call: -
cdr3_aa: CASSQEAGKGYTF
cdr3_nt: TGCGCCAGCAGCCAAGAAGCGGGAAAGGGCTACACCTTC

v_call: TRBV7-2
clone_size: -
j_call: TRBJ2-5
d_call: -
cdr3_aa: CASSFWGAQETQYF
cdr3_nt: TGTGCCAGCAGCTTTTGGGGAGCCCAAGAGACCCAGTACTTC

v_call: TRBV4-3
clone_size: -
j_call: TRBJ2-3
d_call: -
cdr3_aa: CASSQDGSSPHLQYF
cdr3_nt: TGCGCCAGCAGCCAAGATGGGTCTAGCCCACATCTCCAGTATTTT

v_call: TRBV18
clone_size: -
j_call: TRBJ2-3
d_call: TRBD1
cdr3_aa: CASSPGTGITDTQYF
cdr3_nt: TGTGCCAGCTCACCAGGGACAGGGATCACAGATACGCAGTATTTT

v_call: TRBV5-1
clone_size: -
j_call: TRBJ2-2
d_call: -
cdr3_aa: CASSFRQEYTGELFF
cdr3_nt: TGCGCCAGCAGCTTCCGACAGGAGTACACCGGGGAGCTGTTTTTT

v_call: TRBV7-9
clone_size: -
j_call: TRBJ1-1
d_call: -
cdr3_aa: CASSPPGGGPTEAFF
cdr3_nt: TGTGCCAGCAGCCCGCCCGGGGGGGGGCCCACTGAAGCTTTCTTT

v_call: TRBV4-2
clone_size: -
j_call: TRBJ2-5
d_call: TRBD2
cdr3_aa: CASSQDGLAGGPTETQYF
cdr3_nt: TGTGCCAGCAGCCAAGATGGACTAGCGGGGGGGCCCACGGAGACCCAGTACTTC

v_call: TRBV4-3
clone_size: once
j_call: TRBJ2-7
d_call: TRBD1
cdr3_aa: CASSQGLGQRNYEQYF
cdr3_nt: TGCGCCAGCAGCCAGGGCCTGGGACAGAGAAACTACGAGCAGTACTTC

v_call: TRBV7-9
clone_size: -
j_call: TRBJ1-2
d_call: TRBD1
cdr3_aa: CSSSLTGTGHNGYTF
cdr3_nt: TGTTCCAGCAGCTTGACCGGGACAGGGCATAATGGCTACACCTTC

v_call: TRBV28
clone_size: -
j_call: TRBJ1-2
d_call: -
cdr3_aa: CASSMTEAGVFYGYTF
cdr3_nt: TGTGCCAGCTCTATGACGGAGGCGGGGGTATTCTATGGCTACACCTTC

v_call: TRBV11-2
clone_size: -
j_call: TRBJ2-5
d_call: TRBD2
cdr3_aa: CASSELAGVETQYF
cdr3_nt: TGTGCCAGCAGCGAACTAGCGGGGGTCGAGACCCAGTACTTC

v_call: TRBV2
clone_size: -
j_call: TRBJ2-1
d_call: -
cdr3_aa: CASRDTYNEQFF
cdr3_nt: TGTGCCAGCAGGGACACTTACAATGAGCAGTTCTTC

v_call: TRBV7-2
clone_size: -
j_call: TRBJ2-5
d_call: TRBD2
cdr3_aa: CASTSSGGDGTQYF
cdr3_nt: TGTGCCAGCACCTCCTCGGGAGGGGATGGGACCCAGTACTTC

v_call: TRBV2
clone_size: -
j_call: TRBJ2-7
d_call: TRBD1
cdr3_aa: CASRRQGSDEQYF
cdr3_nt: TGTGCCAGCAGAAGACAGGGTTCGGACGAGCAGTACTTC

v_call: TRBV28
clone_size: -
j_call: TRBJ1-1
d_call: TRBD1
cdr3_aa: CASRPGTGGNTEAFF
cdr3_nt: TGTGCCAGCAGACCCGGGACAGGGGGAAACACTGAAGCTTTCTTT

v_call: TRBV11-2
clone_size: -
j_call: TRBJ2-3
d_call: -
cdr3_aa: CASSLGTTFTDTQYF
cdr3_nt: TGTGCCAGCAGCTTAGGAACTACTTTCACAGATACGCAGTATTTT

v_call: TRBV25-1
clone_size: -
j_call: TRBJ1-3
d_call: -
cdr3_aa: CASSESQRAGNTIYF
cdr3_nt: TGTGCCAGCAGTGAATCCCAGAGGGCTGGAAACACCATATATTTT

v_call: TRBV7-9
clone_size: -
j_call: TRBJ1-5
d_call: -
cdr3_aa: CASSRSRFGASDQPQHF
cdr3_nt: TGTGCCAGCAGTCGGTCCCGTTTTGGGGCCTCCGATCAGCCCCAGCATTTT

v_call: TRBV19
clone_size: -
j_call: TRBJ1-1
d_call: -
cdr3_aa: CASRPPVGRGRQGAEAFF
cdr3_nt: TGTGCCAGTAGACCCCCAGTTGGGCGGGGGCGCCAGGGTGCTGAAGCTTTCTTT

v_call: TRBV4-3
clone_size: -
j_call: TRBJ1-4
d_call: -
cdr3_aa: CASSQDGEKLFF
cdr3_nt: TGCGCCAGCAGCCAAGACGGTGAAAAACTGTTTTTT

v_call: TRBV19
clone_size: -
j_call: TRBJ2-3
d_call: -
cdr3_aa: CASSIRNRYTDTQYF
cdr3_nt: TGTGCCAGTAGTATACGAAACAGATACACAGATACGCAGTATTTT

v_call: TRBV9
clone_size: -
j_call: TRBJ2-5
d_call: TRBD2
cdr3_aa: CASSGGKKRGGLETQYF
cdr3_nt: TGTGCCAGCAGCGGCGGGAAAAAGCGGGGGGGCCTAGAGACCCAGTACTTC

v_call: TRBV7-9
clone_size: -
j_call: TRBJ2-7
d_call: TRBD1
cdr3_aa: CSSSIQGANDEQYF
cdr3_nt: TGTTCCAGCAGCATACAGGGGGCGAACGACGAGCAGTACTTC

v_call: TRBV13
clone_size: few
j_call: TRBJ1-2
d_call: -
cdr3_aa: CASSVTGTSAYGYTF
cdr3_nt: TGTGCCAGCAGCGTTACCGGGACATCGGCTTATGGCTACACCTTC

v_call: TRBV28
clone_size: -
j_call: TRBJ2-4
d_call: TRBD2
cdr3_aa: CASSAGGGGSENIQYF
cdr3_nt: TGTGCCAGCAGTGCGGGAGGGGGCGGATCGGAAAACATTCAGTACTTC

v_call: TRBV27
clone_size: few
j_call: TRBJ1-1
d_call: -
cdr3_aa: CASSFIGEGAFF
cdr3_nt: TGTGCCAGCAGTTTTATAGGGGAGGGGGCTTTCTTT

v_call: TRBV19
clone_size: -
j_call: TRBJ1-5
d_call: TRBD1
cdr3_aa: CASSIVPRQGAYQPQHF
cdr3_nt: TGTGCCAGTAGTATAGTGCCCCGGCAGGGGGCGTATCAGCCCCAGCATTTT

v_call: TRBV12-5
clone_size: once
j_call: TRBJ2-7
d_call: TRBD1
cdr3_aa: CASAPAGGPYEQYF
cdr3_nt: TGTGCTAGTGCCCCGGCAGGGGGCCCGTACGAGCAGTACTTC

v_call: TRBV19
clone_size: few
j_call: TRBJ2-7
d_call: TRBD1
cdr3_aa: CASSRDSNYEQYF
cdr3_nt: TGTGCCAGTAGTAGGGACAGTAATTACGAGCAGTACTTC

v_call: TRBV19
clone_size: -
j_call: TRBJ1-1
d_call: -
cdr3_aa: CASSSKRGTEAFF
cdr3_nt: TGTGCCAGTAGTTCCAAAAGGGGCACTGAAGCTTTCTTT

v_call: TRBV7-8
clone_size: -
j_call: TRBJ2-7
d_call: TRBD1
cdr3_aa: CASTGTGSYEQYF
cdr3_nt: TGTGCCAGCACCGGGACAGGGTCCTACGAGCAGTACTTC

v_call: TRBV6-5
clone_size: few
j_call: TRBJ2-1
d_call: TRBD2
cdr3_aa: CASSYSPAGGYNEQFF
cdr3_nt: TGTGCCAGCAGTTACTCGCCAGCGGGGGGATACAATGAGCAGTTCTTC

v_call: TRBV6-6
clone_size: -
j_call: TRBJ2-1
d_call: -
cdr3_aa: CASSYSGGGYDNEQFF
cdr3_nt: TGTGCCAGCAGTTACTCTGGGGGGGGCTACGACAATGAGCAGTTCTTC

v_call: TRBV5-1
clone_size: -
j_call: TRBJ1-3
d_call: TRBD1
cdr3_aa: CASSLEGQGSLQTGNTIYF
cdr3_nt: TGCGCCAGCAGCTTGGAGGGACAGGGTTCTCTGCAAACTGGAAACACCATATATTTT

v_call: TRBV4-3
clone_size: -
j_call: TRBJ1-2
d_call: -
cdr3_aa: CASSQGQDNYGYTF
cdr3_nt: TGCGCCAGCAGCCAAGGACAGGATAACTATGGCTACACCTTC

v_call: TRBV7-9
clone_size: -
j_call: TRBJ2-7
d_call: -
cdr3_aa: CASSFQEDRFYEQYF
cdr3_nt: TGTGCCAGCAGCTTCCAGGAGGACCGATTCTACGAGCAGTACTTC

v_call: TRBV4-2
clone_size: -
j_call: TRBJ1-4
d_call: TRBD1
cdr3_aa: CASSQGGDRSGEKLFF
cdr3_nt: TGTGCCAGCAGCCAAGGGGGGGACAGGAGTGGTGAAAAACTGTTTTTT

v_call: TRBV5-4
clone_size: -
j_call: TRBJ2-3
d_call: TRBD2
cdr3_aa: CASSLEGGGTTDTQYF
cdr3_nt: TGTGCCAGCAGCTTGGAAGGCGGGGGGACTACAGATACGCAGTATTTT

v_call: TRBV5-1
clone_size: -
j_call: TRBJ2-3
d_call: TRBD1
cdr3_aa: CASSPGQGTDTQYF
cdr3_nt: TGCGCCAGCAGCCCGGGACAGGGGACAGATACGCAGTATTTT

v_call: TRBV28
clone_size: few
j_call: TRBJ2-2
d_call: -
cdr3_aa: CASSSGTPTGELFF
cdr3_nt: TGTGCCAGCAGTTCCGGGACTCCCACCGGGGAGCTGTTTTTT

v_call: TRBV7-7
clone_size: once
j_call: TRBJ2-3
d_call: -
cdr3_aa: CASSFTGTDTQYF
cdr3_nt: TGTGCCAGCAGCTTCACAGGGACAGATACGCAGTATTTT

v_call: TRBV4-2
clone_size: -
j_call: TRBJ2-5
d_call: -
cdr3_aa: CASSQDSNSRDQYF
cdr3_nt: TGTGCCAGCAGCCAAGATAGTAATAGCAGGGACCAGTACTTC

v_call: TRBV28
clone_size: -
j_call: TRBJ1-3
d_call: -
cdr3_aa: CASIVDSSGNTIYF
cdr3_nt: TGTGCCAGCATCGTGGACAGCTCTGGAAACACCATATATTTT

v_call: TRBV18
clone_size: -
j_call: TRBJ1-5
d_call: -
cdr3_aa: CASSPFDRQVNQPQHF
cdr3_nt: TGTGCCAGCTCACCATTCGACCGACAGGTCAATCAGCCCCAGCATTTT

v_call: TRBV4-1
clone_size: -
j_call: TRBJ1-1
d_call: -
cdr3_aa: CASSQGREPAADF
cdr3_nt: TGCGCCAGCAGCCAAGGAAGGGAGCCAGCGGCAGACTTT

v_call: TRBV19
clone_size: -
j_call: TRBJ2-6
d_call: TRBD1
cdr3_aa: CASSTQGGGANVLTF
cdr3_nt: TGTGCCAGTAGTACACAGGGGGGTGGGGCCAACGTCCTGACTTTC

v_call: TRBV4-1
clone_size: -
j_call: TRBJ1-2
d_call: -
cdr3_aa: CASGRTGNGYTF
cdr3_nt: TGCGCCAGCGGCCGAACAGGGAACGGCTACACCTTC

v_call: TRBV5-1
clone_size: -
j_call: TRBJ1-3
d_call: -
cdr3_aa: CASSLAGAENTIYF
cdr3_nt: TGCGCCAGCAGCTTGGCAGGGGCCGAAAACACCATATATTTT

v_call: TRBV4-3
clone_size: once
j_call: TRBJ2-1
d_call: TRBD1
cdr3_aa: CASSPGQASYNEQFF
cdr3_nt: TGCGCCAGCAGCCCTGGACAGGCATCCTACAATGAGCAGTTCTTC

v_call: TRBV5-5
clone_size: -
j_call: TRBJ1-2
d_call: -
cdr3_aa: CASSFGGEGYGYTF
cdr3_nt: TGTGCCAGCAGCTTCGGGGGAGAGGGCTATGGCTACACCTTC

v_call: TRBV5-6
clone_size: -
j_call: TRBJ1-3
d_call: TRBD1
cdr3_aa: CASSLGDSSGNTIYF
cdr3_nt: TGTGCCAGCAGCTTGGGGGACAGCTCTGGAAACACCATATATTTT

v_call: TRBV28
clone_size: -
j_call: TRBJ2-7
d_call: -
cdr3_aa: CAANSGGRGYEQYF
cdr3_nt: TGTGCCGCAAACTCGGGGGGCCGCGGCTACGAGCAGTACTTC

v_call: TRBV29-1
clone_size: -
j_call: TRBJ1-2
d_call: -
cdr3_aa: CSVEDNSGYTF
cdr3_nt: TGCAGCGTTGAAGATAATAGTGGCTACACCTTC

v_call: TRBV5-4
clone_size: -
j_call: TRBJ2-1
d_call: -
cdr3_aa: CASSRQGTSYNEQFF
cdr3_nt: TGTGCCAGCAGCCGGCAGGGGACCTCCTACAATGAGCAGTTCTTC

v_call: TRBV6-5
clone_size: -
j_call: TRBJ2-7
d_call: -
cdr3_aa: CASSRAEHEQYF
cdr3_nt: TGTGCCAGCAGCCGCGCGGAGCACGAGCAGTACTTC